This T cell receptor beta chain was captured by sequencing in a study of Graves' ophthalmopathy and Graves' hyperthyroidism. About this clonotype: The antigen remains undetermined.

For repertoire sequencing, the TCR beta CDR3 regions were amplified from RNA transcripts. HTBI primers primed a first-round RT-PCR, and a second-round multiplex PCR followed. TCRdb reprocessed the multiplex PCR reads via MiXCR and lists one record per CDR3 protein. In the table there are a few hundred thousand distinct CDR3 sequences, roughly 18% of which are singletons. PBMCs were isolated by Ficoll-Paque density gradient centrifugation, using roughly 10 ml of fresh peripheral blood as the starting material. Study-level results: Ophthalmopathy was separated from stable hyperthyroidism by a 13-signature model with roughly 90% sensitivity and approximately 81% specificity.

The CDR3 length is 13 residues. Trimming shortened V by 4 bases and J by 0 bases, and 7 bases separated the two germline ends. Germline CDR1 is DFQATT and CDR2 is SNEGSKA (reference sequence). The origin of this receptor is a woman between 18 and 29 years old with Graves' ophthalmopathy. The chain carries TRBV20-1 and TRBJ1-5, with D hard to call. Sequencing was carried out using peripheral blood. In DNA, the CDR3 is TGCAGTGCTACGGGGATTAGCAATCAGCCCCAGCATTTT. Its translation: CSATGISNQPQHF.